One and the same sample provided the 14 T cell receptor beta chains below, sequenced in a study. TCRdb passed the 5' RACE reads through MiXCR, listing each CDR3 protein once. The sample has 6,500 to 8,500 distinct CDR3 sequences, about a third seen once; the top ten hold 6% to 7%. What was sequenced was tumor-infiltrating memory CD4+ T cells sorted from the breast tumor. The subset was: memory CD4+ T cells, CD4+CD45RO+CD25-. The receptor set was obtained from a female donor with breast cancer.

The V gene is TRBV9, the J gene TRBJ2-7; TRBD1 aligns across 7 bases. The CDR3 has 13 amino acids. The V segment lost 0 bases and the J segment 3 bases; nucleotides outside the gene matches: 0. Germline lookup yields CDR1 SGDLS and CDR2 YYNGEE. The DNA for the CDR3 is TGTGCCAGCAGCGTAGGGGACAGCTACGAGCAGTACTTC. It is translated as CASSVGDSYEQYF. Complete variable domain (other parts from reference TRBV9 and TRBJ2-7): DSGVTQTPKHLITATGQRVTLRCSPRSGDLSVYWYQQSLDQGLQFLIQYYNGEERAKGNILERFSAQQFPDLHSELNLSSLELGDSALYFCASSVGDSYEQYFGPGTRLTVT.

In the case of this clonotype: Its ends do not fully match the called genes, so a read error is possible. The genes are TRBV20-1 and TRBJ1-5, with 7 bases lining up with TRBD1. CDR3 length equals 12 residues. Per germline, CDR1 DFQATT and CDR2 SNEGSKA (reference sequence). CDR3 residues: CSAVYRGQHQHF. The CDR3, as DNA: TGCAGTGCTGTTTACAGGGGTCAGCACCAGCATTTT.

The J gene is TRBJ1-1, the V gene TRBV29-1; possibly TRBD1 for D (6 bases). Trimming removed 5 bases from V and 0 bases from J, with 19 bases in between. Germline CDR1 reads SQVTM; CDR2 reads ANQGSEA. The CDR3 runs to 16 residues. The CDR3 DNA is TGCAGCGTTCGCCTAGCAGGGGAGATCATGAACACTGAAGCTTTCTTT. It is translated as CSVRLAGEIMNTEAFF.

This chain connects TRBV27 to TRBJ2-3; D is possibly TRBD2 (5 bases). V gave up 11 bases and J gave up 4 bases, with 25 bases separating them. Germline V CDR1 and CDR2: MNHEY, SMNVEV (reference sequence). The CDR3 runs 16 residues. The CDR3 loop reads CACIGSGPPTPDTQYF. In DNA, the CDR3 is TGTGCCTGCATAGGGAGCGGCCCACCTACCCCAGATACGCAGTATTTT.

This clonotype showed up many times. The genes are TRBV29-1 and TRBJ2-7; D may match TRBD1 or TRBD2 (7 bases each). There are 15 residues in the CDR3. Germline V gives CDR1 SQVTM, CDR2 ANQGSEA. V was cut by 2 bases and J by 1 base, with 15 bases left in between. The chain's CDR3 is CSVEMGGGESYEQYF. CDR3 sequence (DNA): TGCAGCGTTGAAATGGGAGGGGGCGAATCCTACGAGCAGTACTTC.

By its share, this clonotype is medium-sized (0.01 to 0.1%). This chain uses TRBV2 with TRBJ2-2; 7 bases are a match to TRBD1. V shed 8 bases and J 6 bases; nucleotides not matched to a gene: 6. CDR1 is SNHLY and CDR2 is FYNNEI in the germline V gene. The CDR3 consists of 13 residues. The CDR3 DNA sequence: TGTGCCAGCGTCTCAGGGGGTGCCGGGGAGCTGTTTTTT. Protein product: CASVSGGAGELFF.

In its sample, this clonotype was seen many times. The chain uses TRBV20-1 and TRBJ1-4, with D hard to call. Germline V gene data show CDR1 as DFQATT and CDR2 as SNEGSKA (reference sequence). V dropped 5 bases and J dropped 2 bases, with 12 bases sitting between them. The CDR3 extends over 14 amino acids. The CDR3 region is CSAHRMDTNEKLFF. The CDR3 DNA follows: TGCAGTGCTCACCGCATGGACACTAATGAAAAACTGTTTTTT.

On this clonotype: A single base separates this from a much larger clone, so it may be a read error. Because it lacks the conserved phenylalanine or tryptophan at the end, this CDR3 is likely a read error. In DNA form, the CDR3 reads TGTGCCAGCAGTGACCGGGACACAAGTCAGCCCCAGCATCTT. Translated: CASSDRDTSQPQHL. The rearrangement uses TRBV27 and TRBJ1-5; a weak D match, TRBD1 (6 bases). Germline lookup yields CDR1 MNHEY and CDR2 SMNVEV (reference sequence). V lost 5 bases and J 6 bases, leaving 14 bases between the germline ends. CDR3 length: 14 amino acids.

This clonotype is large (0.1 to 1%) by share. CDR3 in amino acids: CASSIGLAGRETQYF. The CDR3 DNA is TGCGCCAGCAGCATAGGACTAGCCGGGCGGGAGACCCAGTACTTC. The chain employs TRBV5-1 and TRBJ2-5; 8 positions agree with TRBD2. Germline lookup yields CDR1 SGHRS and CDR2 YFSETQ. Trimming removed 4 bases from V and 5 bases from J; junction bases left unmatched: 10. CDR3 length equals 15 residues. The entire variable domain, with the rest obtained from reference TRBV5-1 and TRBJ2-5, is as follows: KAGVTQTPRYLIKTRGQQVTLSCSPISGHRSVSWYQQTPGQGLQFLFEYFSETQRNKGNFPGRFSGRQFSNSRSEMNVSTLELGDSALYLCASSIGLAGRETQYFGPGTRLLVL.

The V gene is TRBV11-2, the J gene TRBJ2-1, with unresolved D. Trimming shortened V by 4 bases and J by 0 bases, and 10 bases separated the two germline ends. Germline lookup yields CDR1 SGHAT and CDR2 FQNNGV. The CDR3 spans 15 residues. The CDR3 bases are TGTGCCAGCAGCTCGACTTATCCCTCCTACAATGAGCAGTTCTTC. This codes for CASSSTYPSYNEQFF.

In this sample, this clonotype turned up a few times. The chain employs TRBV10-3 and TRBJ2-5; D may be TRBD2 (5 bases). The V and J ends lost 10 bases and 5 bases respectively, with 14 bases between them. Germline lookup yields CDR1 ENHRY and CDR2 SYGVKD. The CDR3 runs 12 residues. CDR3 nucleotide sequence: TGTGCCACCGGACTGACCCAGGAGACCCAGTACTTC. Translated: CATGLTQETQYF.

CDR3 DNA: TGCAGTGCTCGCCCTACAGGGCCGAACACTGAAGCTTTCTTT. Residues: CSARPTGPNTEAFF. The chain combines TRBV20-1 with TRBJ1-1, with D tentatively TRBD1 (6 bases). V gave up 5 bases and J gave up 1 base, with 14 bases separating them. CDR1 DFQATT and CDR2 SNEGSKA come from the germline V gene (reference sequence). The CDR3 length is 14 residues.

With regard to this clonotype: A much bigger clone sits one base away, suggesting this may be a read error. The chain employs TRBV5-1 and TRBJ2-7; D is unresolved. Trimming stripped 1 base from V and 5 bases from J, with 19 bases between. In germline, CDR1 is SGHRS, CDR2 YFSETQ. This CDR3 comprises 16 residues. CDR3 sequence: CASSLTGGLQQDEQYF. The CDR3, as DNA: TGCGCCAGCAGCTTGACCGGTGGTCTACAGCAGGACGAGCAGTACTTC.

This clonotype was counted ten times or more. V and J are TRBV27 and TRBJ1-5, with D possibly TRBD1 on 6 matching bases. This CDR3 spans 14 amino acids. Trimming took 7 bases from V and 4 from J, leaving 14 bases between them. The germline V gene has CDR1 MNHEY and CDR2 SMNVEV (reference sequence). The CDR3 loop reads CASKGSGQNQPQHF. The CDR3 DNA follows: TGTGCCAGCAAGGGGTCGGGACAAAATCAGCCCCAGCATTTT.